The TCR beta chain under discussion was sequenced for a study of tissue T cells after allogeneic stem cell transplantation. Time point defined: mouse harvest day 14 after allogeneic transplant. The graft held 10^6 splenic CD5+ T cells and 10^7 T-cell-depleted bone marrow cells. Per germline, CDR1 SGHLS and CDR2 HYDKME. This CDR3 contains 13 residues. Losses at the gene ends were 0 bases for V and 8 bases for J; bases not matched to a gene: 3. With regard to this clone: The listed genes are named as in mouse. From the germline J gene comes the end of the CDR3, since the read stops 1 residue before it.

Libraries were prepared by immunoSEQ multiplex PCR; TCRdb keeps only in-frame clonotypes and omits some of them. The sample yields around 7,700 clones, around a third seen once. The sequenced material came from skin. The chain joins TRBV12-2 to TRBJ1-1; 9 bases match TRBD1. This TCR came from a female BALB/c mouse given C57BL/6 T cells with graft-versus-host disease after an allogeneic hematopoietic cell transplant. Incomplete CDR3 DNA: TGTGCCAGCTCTCTCGATGGGACAGGGGAAGTCTTC. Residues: CASSLDGTGEVF. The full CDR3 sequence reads CASSLDGTGEVFF.